Each of the 2 T cell receptor beta chains below was sequenced from the same sample in a study of a mutant IDH1 vaccine in newly diagnosed glioma (dated by TCRdb to 2020 to 2022). Per the publication, the time point label means: week 35, safety follow-up. A 20-mer mutant IDH1 peptide at 300 micrograms in Montanide made up each vaccine dose, which was injected subcutaneously together with topical imiquimod. The library was obtained by the immunoSEQ multiplex PCR assay. The clones in this table, taken by TCRdb from immuneACCESS, are in-frame only. Not every clone is retained; where verified, under half of the shortfall comes from an unresolved V gene, and the cause of the rest is unknown. In this sample the table shows roughly 26,000 clones, approximately 87% of which occur a single time. The top ten hold 31% of the sample. These receptors lack a known antigen. Sequencing was performed on PBMCs, taken from a glioma patient whose treatment included an IDH1 peptide vaccine. These TCRs come from a man younger than 45 with glioma.

The V and J genes are TRBV2 and TRBJ1-2; D gene uncertain. This CDR3 is 12 amino acids long. The germline V and J ends were trimmed by 7 bases and 0 bases, with 6 bases remaining between them. Germline CDR1 and CDR2: SNHLY and FYNNEI. Written as DNA, the CDR3 is TGTGCCAGCAAAACGGCTAACTATGGCTACACCTTC. This sequence encodes CASKTANYGYTF.

This clone was seen once. J is TRBJ2-7 and V is TRBV5-1, with a weak D call TRBD2 (6 bases). Per germline, CDR1 SGHRS and CDR2 YFSETQ. The ends were cut back, 0 bases at V and 7 bases at J, with 14 bases in the middle. This CDR3 contains 14 residues. CDR3 coding DNA: TGCGCCAGCAGCTTGGTCCCGGGGGTAGGGGAGCAGTACTTC. Protein product: CASSLVPGVGEQYF.